This TCR beta chain was sequenced in a study of blood T cell repertoires in COVID-19. Sequencing was performed with immunoSEQ multiplex PCR; in TCRdb, only in-frame clones are kept and a portion is missing. This table holds a few hundred thousand clones, roughly nine tenths found once. After removal of 5 bases from V and 4 bases from J, the junction contained 4 bases not matched to a gene. CDR1 is MNHEY and CDR2 is SMNVEV in the germline V gene (reference sequence). This CDR3 is built from 14 residues. The specimen sequenced was PBMCs or T cells enriched from blood (not recorded which). V usage is TRBV27 and J usage is TRBJ2-2, with TRBD1 matching 7 bases. This receptor was identified in a middle-aged woman who had been exposed to COVID-19. The CDR3 protein is CASSTRQGTGELFF. Here the CDR3 DNA reads TGTGCCAGCAGTACACGACAGGGCACCGGGGAGCTGTTTTTT.